Each of the 7 T cell receptor beta chains below was sequenced from the same sample in a study of T cells in Graves' hyperthyroidism and ophthalmopathy. Amplification targeted TCR beta CDR3 regions from RNA transcripts. The TCR CDR3 was amplified in a first-round RT-PCR using the HTBI primer set. TCRdb re-called the multiplex PCR reads through MiXCR, storing one row per CDR3 protein. The sample lists over 250,000 distinct CDR3 sequences; 20% to 25% were seen once. The sequencing input was blood. Source of these receptors: a man between 35 and 55 years old with Graves' hyperthyroidism that later progressed to Graves' ophthalmopathy.

This clonotype appeared many times. The CDR3 DNA reads TGCAGTGCTAGACCGGATGGGACAGGGGGGGGTTATGGCTACACCTTC. Its protein is CSARPDGTGGGYGYTF. The chain is built from TRBV20-1 and TRBJ1-2, with TRBD1 matching 11 bases. J gave up 5 bases and V 2 bases, and 10 bases lay outside the gene matches. This CDR3 has 16 residues. CDR1 is DFQATT, CDR2 SNEGSKA, per germline (reference sequence).

The chain combines TRBV12-3 or TRBV12-4 with TRBJ1-5; the D is unclear. The CDR3 spans 14 residues. V was trimmed by 1 base and J by 6 bases, leaving 10 bases between them. The chain's CDR3 is CASSLDHTSQPQHF. Here the CDR3 DNA reads TGTGCCAGCAGTTTAGACCACACCAGTCAGCCCCAGCATTTT.

This clonotype was recorded many times. The gene calls are TRBV6-1 and TRBJ2-7, with no clear D. From germline, CDR1 is MNHNS and CDR2 SASEGT. This CDR3 region has 11 residues. V was pared by 2 bases and J by 7 bases, with 6 bases between. The CDR3 region has the DNA TGTGCCAGCAGTGAAATAGGGGAGCAGTACTTC. Protein product: CASSEIGEQYF.

The rearrangement joins TRBV28 to TRBJ1-2; TRBD1 might be the D (6 bases). The CDR3 totals 15 residues. CDR1 and CDR2 from the germline V gene are MDHEN and SYDVKM. Trimming left V 3 bases short and J 4 bases short, with 15 bases between. This CDR3 reads CASSLPTTGTYGYTF. For the CDR3, the DNA is TGTGCCAGCAGTTTGCCAACCACAGGGACCTATGGCTACACCTTC.

This clonotype has a count of ten or more. The chain joins TRBV6-5 to TRBJ1-5, with a weak D call TRBD1 (6 bases). This CDR3 comprises 15 residues. V lost 5 bases to trimming and J lost 0 bases, with 11 bases between them. Germline V lookup: CDR1 MNHEY, CDR2 SVGAGI. CDR3 coding DNA: TGTGCCAGCAGTCCCTACAGGGTTAGCAATCAGCCCCAGCATTTT. This codes for CASSPYRVSNQPQHF.

As concerns this clonotype: One end of the junction varies from germline; a read error may be responsible. The chain combines TRBV6-1 with TRBJ2-5; D not certain. In germline, CDR1 is MNHNS, CDR2 SASEGT. This CDR3 has 14 residues. The CDR3 sequence: CASTPWPVQETRYF. The DNA for the CDR3 is TGTGCCAGCACCCCCTGGCCTGTACAAGAGACCCGGTACTTC.

This clonotype was seen ten or more times. The gene calls are TRBV6-1 and TRBJ2-7; no clear D. The CDR3 covers 15 residues. Looked up from germline, CDR1 is MNHNS and CDR2 is SASEGT. V was cut by 0 bases and J by 4 bases, with 13 bases left in between. The CDR3 is CASSEALSESYEQYF. The CDR3 DNA reads as TGTGCCAGCAGTGAAGCGCTCTCGGAGTCTTACGAGCAGTACTTC.